The sequence of this T cell receptor (beta chain) was determined in a study of T cell repertoires in cytomegalovirus infection. Looking at the study overall: CMV infection plus the matching HLA type was flagged by public TCR beta signatures. Findings and limits, study-wide: Dominating the ex vivo response were HLA-C-restricted CMV-specific TCR beta clonotypes. CMV carriers with the relevant HLA were identified by cumulative public TCR beta family frequency.

This clonotype was recorded a few times. The antigen is unknown. TCRdb re-analysed the reads in MiXCR, keeping a single row per CDR3 protein. The table includes about 360,000 distinct CDR3 sequences, around 18% detected once. V lost 5 bases, J lost 3 bases, and 11 bases lay in between. From germline, CDR1 is ENHRY and CDR2 SYGVKD. The CDR3 has 14 residues. The sequenced material came from PBMCs. The TCR comes from a human donor in good health (CMV status not recorded). Some clones in this sample may be carry-over from other donors' samples. The rearrangement joins TRBV10-3 to TRBJ1-5; perhaps TRBD1 as D (6 bases). The chain's CDR3 is CAISFDRTNQPQHF. The DNA for the CDR3 is TGTGCCATCAGTTTTGACAGGACCAATCAGCCCCAGCATTTT.